A single sample is the source of the 2 T cell receptor beta chains below, sequenced in a study of CD8 T cells in ankylosing spondylitis. The study, taken as a whole, reports: A TCR beta motif of under ten highly homologous variants appeared characteristic of ankylosing spondylitis blood.

TCRdb re-analysed the 5' RACE reads in MiXCR, keeping a single row per CDR3 protein. The sample has over 700,000 distinct CDR3 sequences; under 20% are singletons. The antigens for these receptors are not known. Material for sequencing was blood, either unsorted or a sorted T cell fraction (not recorded which). These receptors originate from a male donor with ankylosing spondylitis.

J is TRBJ2-7 and V is TRBV12-3 or TRBV12-4; weak D call: TRBD1 (7 bases). The CDR3 runs to 12 residues. V was cut by 6 bases and J by 7 bases, with 13 bases left in between. The CDR3 DNA reads as TGTGCCAGCAGCCGCGGGACAGTAGAGCAGTACTTC. This codes for CASSRGTVEQYF.

The chain's CDR3 is CASSLGGRHDADTQYF. In DNA, the CDR3 is TGTGCCAGCAGTTTGGGCGGGAGGCACGACGCAGATACGCAGTATTTT. The J gene is TRBJ2-3, the V gene TRBV12-3 or TRBV12-4, with 8 bases lining up with TRBD2. The length of the CDR3 is 16 residues. V shed 3 bases and J 4 bases; nucleotides not matched to a gene: 9.